Shown below are 11 T cell receptor beta chains from a single sample sequenced in a study of shared clonotypes between healthy human individuals. Clones were sequenced by immunoSEQ multiplex PCR, and TCRdb holds only the in-frame ones, with some missing. The sample has about 820,000 clones; nearly 95% are singletons. CD8 cells regarded as naive lacked CD45RO, were positively chosen for CCR7, and omitted terminally differentiated effector memory CD45RA+ cells. Sequenced sample: naive CD8+ T cells sorted from blood. The receptors here all came from a man aged 30 to 39 in good health.

The chain uses TRBV28 and TRBJ2-7; perhaps TRBD1 as D (6 bases). This CDR3 is built from 16 residues. V was pared by 2 bases and J by 0 bases, with 14 bases between. Per the germline V gene, CDR1 is MDHEN and CDR2 is SYDVKM. In DNA form, the CDR3 reads TGTGCCAGCAGTTTACCCCTGGGGGCGGGCTCCTACGAGCAGTACTTC. This sequence encodes CASSLPLGAGSYEQYF. The full variable domain, rest sourced from reference TRBV28 and TRBJ2-7, is DVKVTQSSRYLVKRTGEKVFLECVQDMDHENMFWYRQDPGLGLRLIYFSYDVKMKEKGDIPEGYSVSREKKERFSLILESASTNQTSMYLCASSLPLGAGSYEQYFGPGTRLTVT.

This clone was seen just once. The chain couples TRBV7-9 to TRBJ2-1, with 9 bases matching TRBD1. With 5 bases clipped from V and 2 bases from J, the junction kept 10 bases outside the gene matches. CDR3 length: 17 amino acids. Germline V gives CDR1 SEHNR, CDR2 FQNEAQ (reference sequence). CDR3 in DNA: TGTGCCAGCAGCCCCCGGGACAGGGTCTTACCCTACAATGAGCAGTTCTTC. It is translated as CASSPRDRVLPYNEQFF.

The chain employs TRBV4-3 and TRBJ2-7, with 8 bases identical to TRBD2. Trimming removed 4 bases from V and 6 bases from J; junction bases left unmatched: 14. The CDR3 covers 16 residues. Germline CDR1 reads LGHNA; CDR2 reads YSLEER. The CDR3 sequence: CASSPLGRDGGGEQYF. CDR3 coding DNA: TGCGCCAGCAGCCCCCTCGGGCGGGACGGGGGGGGCGAGCAGTACTTC.

The chain links TRBV7-8 to TRBJ2-1; the match to TRBD2 covers 8 bases. The CDR3 sequence is 16 residues long. Germline V gene lookup returns CDR1 SGHVS and CDR2 FQNEAQ. Trimming removed 0 bases from V and 7 bases from J; junction bases left unmatched: 8. The CDR3 region is CASSLATSGSLNEQFF. The CDR3 region has the DNA TGTGCCAGCAGCTTAGCTACGAGCGGGAGTTTAAATGAGCAGTTCTTC.

The chain employs TRBV5-6 and TRBJ2-1, with a tentative D call TRBD2 (6 bases). The CDR3 extends over 14 amino acids. CDR1 is SGHDT, CDR2 YYEEEE, per germline. V lost 0 bases and J 7 bases, leaving 11 bases between the germline ends. The DNA of the CDR3 is TGTGCCAGCAGCTTGGCGGGAGATAGGAATGAGCAGTTCTTC. It codes for CASSLAGDRNEQFF.

Concerning this clone: Other DNA sequences in the sample encode the same CDR3. The gene calls are TRBV11-2 and TRBJ2-7; 9 bases are a match to TRBD1. V shed 0 bases and J 3 bases; nucleotides not matched to a gene: 6. Germline V gene sequence: CDR1 SGHAT, CDR2 FQNNGV. The CDR3 covers 16 residues. This CDR3 reads CASSLDSWDRDYEQYF. The CDR3 bases are TGTGCCAGCAGCTTAGACTCCTGGGACAGGGACTACGAGCAGTACTTC. Based on the CDR3 plus reference TRBV11-2 and TRBJ2-7, the full variable domain is EAGVAQSPRYKIIEKRQSVAFWCNPISGHATLYWYQQILGQGPKLLIQFQNNGVVDDSQLPKDRFSAERLKGVDSTLKIQPAKLEDSAVYLCASSLDSWDRDYEQYFGPGTRLTVT.

CDR3 residues: CASSPGTGVNEQFF. DNA of the CDR3: TGTGCCAGCAGCCCCGGGACAGGGGTTAATGAGCAGTTCTTC. The V gene is TRBV11-2, the J gene TRBJ2-1; 10 bases are shared with TRBD1. The germline V gene encodes CDR1 SGHAT and CDR2 FQNNGV. The CDR3 is made up of 14 amino acids. After removal of 5 bases from V and 7 bases from J, the junction contained 5 bases not matched to a gene.

V is TRBV27 and J is TRBJ2-1, with a tentative D call TRBD2 (5 bases). The CDR3 has 15 amino acids. V was trimmed by 2 bases and J by 4 bases, leaving 12 bases between them. CDR1 is MNHEY and CDR2 is SMNVEV in the germline V gene (reference sequence). The CDR3 spells CASSLRGLGYNEQFF. The CDR3 DNA follows: TGTGCCAGCAGTTTACGAGGGCTGGGGTACAATGAGCAGTTCTTC.

This clone came up once. J is TRBJ2-3 and V is TRBV7-9; TRBD2 aligns across 8 bases. Trimming removed 5 bases from V and 6 bases from J; junction bases left unmatched: 10. Germline CDR1 is SEHNR and CDR2 is FQNEAQ (reference sequence). This CDR3 has 15 amino acids. For the CDR3, the DNA is TGTGCCAGCAGCCCGGTTAGCGGGACCCTGGATACGCAGTATTTT. The encoded protein is CASSPVSGTLDTQYF.

This chain links TRBV5-8 with TRBJ1-5, with D possibly matching TRBD1 (6 bases). Per germline, CDR1 SGHTS and CDR2 YDEGEE. V was shortened by 4 bases and J by 0 bases, with 14 bases between the two germline ends. This CDR3 has 16 residues. The CDR3: CASSQPYRDSNQPQHF. CDR3 DNA sequence: TGTGCCAGCAGCCAACCTTACAGGGATAGCAATCAGCCCCAGCATTTT.

The chain has TRBV6-1 and TRBJ2-1; 12 bases match TRBD2. Trimming took 2 bases from V and 3 from J; bases not matched to a gene: 2. Germline loops: CDR1 MNHNS, CDR2 SASEGT. This CDR3 has 16 amino acids. The CDR3 sequence is CASSETGLAGYNEQFF. The CDR3 DNA sequence: TGTGCCAGCAGTGAAACGGGACTAGCGGGCTACAATGAGCAGTTCTTC.